This T cell receptor beta chain was captured in a study of shared clonotypes between healthy human individuals. Running of the assay took place at deep level. Only in-frame clones appear in the TCRdb table, and some are missing; sequencing was by immunoSEQ multiplex PCR. The sample yields over 2 million clones, around 95% seen once. Germline V gene data show CDR1 as MNHNS and CDR2 as SASEGT. The CDR3 has 14 amino acids. Trimming cost V 2 bases and J 7 bases, with 14 bases left between them. General study findings and limits: Non-shared clonotypes displayed generation probabilities falling below those of clonotypes present in all four donors. Limited genetic and exposure-history diversity came from having few donors.

Remarks on this clone: What it recognizes is unknown.

The sequencing sample was made of naive CD4+ T cells sorted from blood. Described subset: CD45RA+ positively selected. This TCR was recovered from a man between 18 and 29 years old in good health. V usage is TRBV6-1 and J usage is TRBJ1-2, with D hard to call. DNA of the CDR3: TGTGCCAGCAGTGAAAGCTGGGAGATAGGTGGCTACACCTTC. This encodes CASSESWEIGGYTF.